This TCR beta chain was recovered during a study of spatial heterogeneity in lung cancer. TCRdb reanalysed the 5' RACE reads using MiXCR and keeps one entry per CDR3 protein. The sample contains approximately 92,000 distinct CDR3 sequences, approximately 12% of which appear only once. Deletions cut 5 bases from V and 11 bases from J, with 21 bases between. CDR3 size: 15 residues. CDR1 SEHNR and CDR2 FQNEAQ come from the germline V gene (reference sequence). Time point denoted: sample taken at primary tumor resection. The authors sequenced whole RNA from tumor, nontumor lung or frozen PBMC without sorting. Donors were approximately 70 untreated early-stage non-small cell lung cancer patients.

This TCR came from a male donor with early-stage non-small cell lung cancer. This sequence joins TRBV7-9 and TRBJ1-4; possible D gene TRBD1, 5 bases. This specimen consisted of PBMCs, obtained at surgery. CDR3 sequence (DNA): TGTGCCAGCAGCAACGACGGGGCCGGTCGTCGGAAACTGTTTTTT. Its protein is CASSNDGAGRRKLFF.